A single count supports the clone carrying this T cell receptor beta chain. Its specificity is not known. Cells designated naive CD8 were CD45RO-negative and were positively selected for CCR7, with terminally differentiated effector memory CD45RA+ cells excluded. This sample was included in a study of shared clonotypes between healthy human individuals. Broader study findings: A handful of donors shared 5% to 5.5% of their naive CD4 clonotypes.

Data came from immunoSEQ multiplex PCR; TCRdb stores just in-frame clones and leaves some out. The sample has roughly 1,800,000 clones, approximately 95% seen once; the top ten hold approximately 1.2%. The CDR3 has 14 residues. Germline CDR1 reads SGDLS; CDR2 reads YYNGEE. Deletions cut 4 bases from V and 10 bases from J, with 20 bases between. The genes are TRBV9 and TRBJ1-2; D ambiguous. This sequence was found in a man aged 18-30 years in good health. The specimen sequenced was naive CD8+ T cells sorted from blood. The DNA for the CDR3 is TGTGCCAGCAGCACGGGAGATTCAAACGGCGTCTACACCTTC. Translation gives CASSTGDSNGVYTF.